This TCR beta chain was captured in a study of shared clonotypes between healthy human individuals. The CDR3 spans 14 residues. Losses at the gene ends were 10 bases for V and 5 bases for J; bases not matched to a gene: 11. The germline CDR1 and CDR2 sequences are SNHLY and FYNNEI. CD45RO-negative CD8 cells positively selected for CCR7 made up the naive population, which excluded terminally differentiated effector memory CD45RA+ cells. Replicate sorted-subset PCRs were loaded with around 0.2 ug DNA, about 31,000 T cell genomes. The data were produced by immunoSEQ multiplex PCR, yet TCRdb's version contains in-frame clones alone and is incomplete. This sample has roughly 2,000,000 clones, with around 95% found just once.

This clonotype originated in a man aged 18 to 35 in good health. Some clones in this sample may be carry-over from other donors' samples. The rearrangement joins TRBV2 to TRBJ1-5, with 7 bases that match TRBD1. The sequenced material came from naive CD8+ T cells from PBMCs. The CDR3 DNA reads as TGTGCCACCCACGACAGGGTGGGAGATCAGCCCCAGCATTTT. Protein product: CATHDRVGDQPQHF.